This TCR beta chain was captured by sequencing in a study of shared clonotypes between healthy human individuals. Study-wide background: Per donor, CD8 memory used one plate, CD8 naive used two, CD4 memory used three and CD4 naive used three.

General observations from the study: Unshared clonotypes carried lower generation probabilities than those common to all four donors.

Note on this clone: Its target is unknown.

Replicate PCRs for sorted subsets used 200 ng DNA; this equaled 25,000 to 30,000 T cell genomes. Some clones are missing from TCRdb's copy, which holds only in-frame ones; the method was immunoSEQ multiplex PCR. This table holds a few million clones, around nine tenths found once. The CDR3 is 20 residues long. V lost 4 bases to trimming and J lost 5 bases; unmatched junction nucleotides: 24. CDR1 ENHRY and CDR2 SYGVKD come from the germline V gene. Every donor was a Caucasian adult from Nashville, Tennessee. The TCR comes from a man aged 18 to 29 in good health. Sequenced input: naive CD4+ T cells sorted from blood. Subset: CD45RA+ positively selected. The chain combines TRBV10-3 with TRBJ2-3; 7 bases line up with TRBD2. CDR3 region: CAISVYNGVAGGKSGDTQYF. The CDR3 nucleotides read TGTGCCATCAGTGTTTATAACGGGGTAGCGGGTGGGAAGAGTGGAGATACGCAGTATTTT.